These 12 T cell receptor beta chains were sequenced from one sample in a study of blood T cells in healthy people across ages. Together with a sample-barcoded 5' primer, a J-beta primer mix was included in a second PCR lasting about 6 to 11 cycles. TCRdb ran MiXCR on the 5' RACE reads and lists one entry per CDR3 protein. Of under 1 million distinct CDR3 sequences detected, more than 40% appear once; the ten largest clones hold 15% to 25%. What was sequenced was blood. All receptors come from a man between 60 and 70 years old in good health.

The chain employs TRBV5-1 and TRBJ2-2; 7 bases agree with TRBD1. This CDR3 spans 12 amino acids. Germline-derived CDR1 and CDR2 are SGHRS and YFSETQ. V lost 5 bases and J lost 13; bases outside the gene matches: 8. CDR3 loop: CASRLDRAGLFF. CDR3 bases: TGCGCCAGCAGGCTCGACAGGGCGGGGCTGTTTTTT.

The chain has TRBV20-1 and TRBJ1-2; D is unresolved. The CDR3 extends over 13 amino acids. The V and J ends lost 5 bases and 4 bases respectively, with 14 bases between them. Per the germline V gene, CDR1 is DFQATT and CDR2 is SNEGSKA (reference sequence). The chain's CDR3 is CSAVTTAPYGYTF. The CDR3 nucleotides are TGCAGTGCTGTAACTACGGCCCCCTATGGCTACACCTTC.

As concerns this clonotype: One end of the junction is discordant with germline, which a read error may explain. The gene calls are TRBV3-1 and TRBJ1-6; D is possibly TRBD1 (6 bases). The CDR3 sequence is 16 residues long. Per the germline V gene, CDR1 is LGHDT and CDR2 is YNNKEL (reference sequence). CDR3 residues: CASSQSGQTSNSPPHF. CDR3 in DNA: TGTGCCAGCAGCCAGAGCGGACAGACATCTAATTCACCCCCCCACTTT. The whole variable domain, filled in from reference TRBV3-1 and TRBJ1-6, reads DTAVSQTPKYLVTQMGNDKSIKCEQNLGHDTMYWYKQDSKKFLKIMFSYNNKELIINETVPNRFSPKSPDKAHLNLHINSLELGDSAVYFCASSQSGQTSNSPPHFGNGTRLTVT.

V usage is TRBV4-1 and J usage is TRBJ1-1; TRBD1 aligns across 8 bases. Germline assignment: CDR1 MGHRA and CDR2 YSYEKL. The CDR3 is 15 residues long. V trimming: 6 bases; J trimming: 5 bases; junction bases outside the gene matches: 11. The CDR3 region has the DNA TGCGCCAGCAGAGAAGCCCGACAGGGGAGAACTGAAGCTTTCTTT. Its translation is CASREARQGRTEAFF.

J is TRBJ1-1 and V is TRBV20-1; D remains ambiguous. CDR3 length: 11 residues. The V end was cut by 2 bases, the J end by 3 bases, with 4 bases between. The germline CDR1 and CDR2 sequences are DFQATT and SNEGSKA (reference sequence). The CDR3 nucleotides are TGCAGTGCTAGAATGGACACTGAAGCTTTCTTT. Protein: CSARMDTEAFF.

This sequence joins TRBV13 and TRBJ2-7; D gene unclear. The germline CDR1 and CDR2 sequences are PRHDT and FYEKMQ (reference sequence). V was trimmed by 8 bases and J by 0 bases, leaving 8 bases between them. The CDR3 covers 12 residues. The CDR3 region has the DNA TGTGCCAGCGGGCAAAACTCCTACGAGCAGTACTTC. Translating gives CASGQNSYEQYF.

The CDR3 DNA sequence: TGTGCCAGCTCGCAGGGACGCATAGGGACTGAAGCTTTCTTT. Protein product: CASSQGRIGTEAFF. The chain carries TRBV18 and TRBJ1-1; possibly TRBD1 for D (5 bases). The germline V gene encodes CDR1 KGHSH and CDR2 LQKENI. Trimming removed 6 bases from V and 5 bases from J, with 16 bases in between. The CDR3 is 14 amino acids. The full variable domain, in which reference TRBV18 and TRBJ1-1 provide the parts outside the CDR3, is NAGVMQNPRHLVRRRGQEARLRCSPMKGHSHVYWYRQLPEEGLKFMVYLQKENIIDESGMPKERFSAEFPKEGPSILRIQQVVRGDSAAYFCASSQGRIGTEAFFGQGTRLTVV.

The V and J genes are TRBV5-1 and TRBJ2-7; 8 bases match TRBD1. The V gene's germline CDR1 is SGHRS and CDR2 YFSETQ. This CDR3 contains 16 residues. V lost 5 bases and J lost 0; bases outside the gene matches: 10. The CDR3 region has the DNA TGCGCCAGCAGTTACCCTGGGGACAGGATCTCCTACGAGCAGTACTTC. The encoded protein is CASSYPGDRISYEQYF.

The V and J genes are TRBV2 and TRBJ2-7; D is ambiguous. The assigned J gene may be wrong: the sequence end matches TRBJ2-5 better. Germline V lookup: CDR1 SNHLY, CDR2 FYNNEI. CDR3 length: 12 amino acids. CDR3 protein: CASSEYVETQYF. The CDR3, as DNA: TGTGCCAGCAGTGAATATGTAGAGACCCAGTACTTC.

The table lists this clonotype with a few counts. This chain connects TRBV7-2 to TRBJ2-7, with D unclear. There are 13 residues in the CDR3. Trimming removed 5 bases at V and 1 base at J, with 9 bases between. From germline, CDR1 is SGHTA and CDR2 FQGNSA. The CDR3 sequence is CASSVSISYEQYF. The CDR3 DNA reads as TGTGCCAGCAGCGTATCTATTTCCTACGAGCAGTACTTC.

V is TRBV11-2 and J is TRBJ2-1; D might be TRBD1 (6 bases). The germline V gene encodes CDR1 SGHAT and CDR2 FQNNGV. Trimming removed 2 bases at V and 1 base at J, with 15 bases between. The CDR3 is made up of 17 amino acids. The CDR3: CASSLTPTGVSYNEQFF. CDR3 bases: TGTGCCAGCAGCTTAACCCCGACAGGCGTATCCTACAATGAGCAGTTCTTC.

The rearrangement joins TRBV12-3 or TRBV12-4 to TRBJ1-2, with D unresolved. This CDR3 region has 17 residues. V lost 4 bases and J 1 base, leaving 19 bases between the germline ends. In DNA form, the CDR3 reads TGTGCCAGCAGTTATAGGGAACCGGGATATTATAACTATGGCTACACCTTC. It translates to CASSYREPGYYNYGYTF.